These 23 T cell receptor beta chains share one sample of origin, sequenced in a study of blood T cells in healthy people across ages. For the second PCR, which ran for about 6 to 11 cycles, a sample-barcoded 5' primer and a J-beta primer mix were used. TCRdb re-called the 5' RACE reads through MiXCR, storing one row per CDR3 protein. Seen here are about 1 million distinct CDR3 sequences, 35% to 50% observed once, and the top ten hold approximately 17%. Sequencing was done on a sample of blood. The origin of the receptors is a woman between 55 and 75 years old in good health.

This clonotype is a singleton in its sample. This chain connects TRBV7-8 to TRBJ2-6; TRBD2 aligns across 8 bases. Germline CDR1 reads SGHVS; CDR2 reads FQNEAQ. V was clipped by 5 bases and J by 2 bases; unmatched bases: 11. This CDR3 has 18 residues. CDR3 sequence (DNA): TGTGCCAGCAGCCCGCTCGGGAGGGCAGGGGCTGGGGCCAACGTCCTGACTTTC. Protein sequence: CASSPLGRAGAGANVLTF.

About this clonotype itself: Sequence at one end of the junction differs from germline and may be a read error. The chain recombines TRBV29-1 with TRBJ1-1; 7 bases fit TRBD1. Looked up from germline, CDR1 is SQVTM and CDR2 is ANQGSEA. The CDR3 runs to 14 residues. DNA of the CDR3: TGCAGCGTTGCGGCAGGGGGAATGAACACTGGAGCTTTCTTT. This sequence encodes CSVAAGGMNTGAFF.

The V and J genes are TRBV4-2 and TRBJ2-1, with 7 positions matching TRBD2. With 1 base clipped from V and 7 bases from J, the junction kept 7 bases outside the gene matches. Germline loops: CDR1 LGHNA, CDR2 YNFKEQ. The CDR3 spans 15 residues. The CDR3 here is CASSQGEGSGNEQFF. The CDR3 DNA reads as TGTGCCAGCAGCCAAGGTGAAGGTAGCGGGAATGAGCAGTTCTTC.

Points on this clonotype: The junction does not match germline at one end; this may be a read error. This rearrangement joins TRBV7-9 to TRBJ1-1; perhaps TRBD1 as D (6 bases). Germline CDR1 SEHNR, CDR2 FQNEAQ (reference sequence). This CDR3 is built from 15 residues. The CDR3 DNA is TGTGCCAGCAGCTCTCCTGGGACACAGAACACGGAAGCTTTCTTT. This codes for CASSSPGTQNTEAFF.

J is TRBJ2-7 and V is TRBV20-1, with 8 bases matching TRBD2. The length of the CDR3 is 16 residues. Germline CDR1 and CDR2: DFQATT and SNEGSKA (reference sequence). The V gene end was trimmed by 0 bases and the J gene end by 4 bases; junction bases not matched to a gene: 11. The CDR3 reads CSARDRLAGGVYEQYF. CDR3 nucleotide sequence: TGCAGTGCTAGAGATCGTCTAGCGGGTGGTGTGTACGAGCAGTACTTC.

About this clonotype: A read error may explain this, as a much larger clone is one base away. The CDR3 nucleotides are TGCGCCAGCACCCAGGCGAGGGACGGGACCTACGAGCAGTACTTC. As protein: CASTQARDGTYEQYF. This chain links TRBV5-1 with TRBJ2-7; D could derive from TRBD1 or TRBD2 (5 bases each). From germline, CDR1 is SGHRS and CDR2 YFSETQ. CDR3 length: 15 amino acids. V was pared by 6 bases and J by 2 bases, with 18 bases between.

This clonotype was recorded a few times. J is TRBJ2-1 and V is TRBV7-9, with D possibly being TRBD1 (6 bases). Germline CDR1 reads SEHNR; CDR2 reads FQNEAQ (reference sequence). CDR3 length: 15 amino acids. Trimming took 5 bases from V and 10 from J, leaving 21 bases between them. CDR3 region: CASSNTGLPSEEQFF. In DNA, the CDR3 is TGTGCCAGCAGCAACACAGGGCTCCCGTCTGAAGAGCAGTTCTTC.

The chain recombines TRBV7-9 with TRBJ2-1; weak D call: TRBD1 (6 bases). The V gene's germline CDR1 is SEHNR and CDR2 FQNEAQ (reference sequence). The length of the CDR3 is 15 residues. The V end was cut by 7 bases, the J end by 5 bases, with 18 bases between. The CDR3 DNA is TGTGCCAGCAACCTTCGTCAGGGGTCCGACAATGAGCAGTTCTTC. It is translated as CASNLRQGSDNEQFF.

This clonotype turned up a few times. This chain uses TRBV20-1 with TRBJ1-5; D not certain. Deletions cut 3 bases from V and 3 bases from J, with 9 bases between. The CDR3 extends over 13 amino acids. Germline values: CDR1 DFQATT, CDR2 SNEGSKA (reference sequence). DNA of the CDR3: TGCAGTGCTAGTTCCCCGAACAATCAGCCCCAGCATTTT. The encoded protein is CSASSPNNQPQHF.

CDR3 in DNA: TGCAGCGTTGAAGATTCAGTACGCGGCTACACCTTC. This translates into CSVEDSVRGYTF. V is TRBV29-1 and J is TRBJ1-2; no firm D call. V lost 0 bases and J lost 8, with 10 bases in between. CDR1 SQVTM and CDR2 ANQGSEA come from the germline V gene. CDR3 length equals 12 residues.

The chain combines TRBV2 with TRBJ1-4; D is unclear. V was clipped by 3 bases and J by 5 bases, with 7 bases between them. CDR1 SNHLY and CDR2 FYNNEI come from the germline V gene. This CDR3 is built from 13 residues. DNA of the CDR3: TGTGCCAGCAGTGAGACGTGGAATGAAAAACTGTTTTTT. It specifies CASSETWNEKLFF.

The CDR3 loop is CAIRGLAESYNEQFF. The CDR3 DNA reads TGTGCCATCAGGGGACTAGCGGAAAGCTACAATGAGCAGTTCTTC. The chain uses TRBV10-3 and TRBJ2-1, with 11 bases aligning to TRBD2. Germline CDR1 and CDR2: ENHRY and SYGVKD. Trimming took 6 bases from V and 3 from J; bases not matched to a gene: 4. CDR3 length equals 15 residues.

This clonotype has a single count. The V call is TRBV10-3, the J call TRBJ2-3; D may correspond to TRBD1 or TRBD2 (5 bases each). This CDR3 is 18 amino acids long. Per the germline V gene, CDR1 is ENHRY and CDR2 is SYGVKD. Trimming stripped 4 bases from V and 2 bases from J, with 22 bases between. CDR3 DNA: TGTGCCATCAGTGGTCAAATTTCGCGAGGGGCGTTCACAGATACGCAGTATTTT. It translates to CAISGQISRGAFTDTQYF.

This clonotype was seen only a few times. The rearrangement links TRBV27 to TRBJ2-3; 11 bases agree with TRBD2. With V trimmed by 5 bases and J by 7 bases, 11 bases remained unmatched. This CDR3 spans 16 amino acids. In germline, CDR1 is MNHEY, CDR2 SMNVEV (reference sequence). The CDR3 region is CASSITTSGATNTQYF. CDR3 DNA sequence: TGTGCCAGCAGTATAACGACTAGCGGGGCCACGAATACGCAGTATTTT.

This chain connects TRBV30 to TRBJ2-7; 9 positions match TRBD1. The CDR3 is 15 residues long. Per germline, CDR1 GTSNPN and CDR2 SVGIG (reference sequence). Trimming removed 2 bases from V and 1 base from J; junction bases left unmatched: 6. The CDR3 coding sequence is TGTGCCTGGAGTACTGACAGGGGGAGTTCCTACGAGCAGTACTTC. It is translated as CAWSTDRGSSYEQYF.

This clonotype was recorded many times. The V gene is TRBV6-6, the J gene TRBJ2-7; D is unclear. CDR3 length equals 12 residues. Germline-derived CDR1 and CDR2 are MNHNY and SVGAGI (reference sequence). The V end was cut by 5 bases, the J end by 2 bases, with 7 bases between. The DNA of the CDR3 is TGTGCCAGCAGTCCCACCCCCTACGAGCAGTACTTC. It encodes CASSPTPYEQYF.

The rearrangement uses TRBV3-1 and TRBJ2-1; 7 bases line up with TRBD1. The CDR3 sequence is 13 residues long. V was clipped by 2 bases and J by 10 bases; unmatched bases: 5. Germline V CDR1 and CDR2: LGHDT, YNNKEL (reference sequence). The CDR3 protein is CASSQRTGGEQFF. The CDR3 DNA follows: TGTGCCAGCAGCCAAAGGACAGGCGGGGAGCAGTTCTTC.

This sequence joins TRBV7-9 and TRBJ2-5; D remains unclear. The CDR3 loop spans 13 amino acids. V lost 6 bases and J lost 9, with 17 bases in between. Germline V gene sequence: CDR1 SEHNR, CDR2 FQNEAQ (reference sequence). CDR3 sequence: CASREQPHEAQYF. Here the CDR3 DNA reads TGTGCCAGCAGGGAGCAGCCCCATGAAGCCCAGTACTTC.

The chain recombines TRBV28 with TRBJ1-5; D unresolved. The CDR3 has 14 residues. Germline CDR1 reads MDHEN; CDR2 reads SYDVKM. V lost 7 bases to trimming and J lost 2 bases, with 12 bases between them. The CDR3 bases are TGTGCCAGCACCATCCGCCGGGGCAATCAGCCCCAGCATTTT. Translation: CASTIRRGNQPQHF.

The chain couples TRBV29-1 to TRBJ2-5; the D is unclear. V lost 4 bases and J lost 4, with 7 bases in between. The germline gives CDR1 SQVTM, CDR2 ANQGSEA. This CDR3 is 11 amino acids long. The CDR3 DNA sequence: TGCAGCGTTGGCGAGGTAGAGACCCAGTACTTC. Its translation: CSVGEVETQYF.

In its sample, this clonotype was seen a few times. The genes are TRBV5-1 and TRBJ2-1, with 11 bases matching TRBD2. V was pared by 4 bases and J by 9 bases, with 9 bases of the junction left unmatched. In germline, CDR1 is SGHRS, CDR2 YFSETQ. The length of the CDR3 is 15 residues. Here the CDR3 DNA reads TGCGCCAGCAGCCCCTATCTAGCGGGAGGAACTGAGCAGTTCTTC. Encoded protein: CASSPYLAGGTEQFF.

This chain connects TRBV3-1 to TRBJ2-7; weak D call: TRBD2 (6 bases). CDR3 length: 15 amino acids. Trimming stripped 2 bases from V and 4 bases from J, with 15 bases between. Germline V gene data show CDR1 as LGHDT and CDR2 as YNNKEL (reference sequence). This chain's CDR3 is CASSQTNWDFYEQYF. The CDR3 region has the DNA TGTGCCAGCAGCCAAACGAACTGGGACTTTTACGAGCAGTACTTC.

V and J are TRBV4-1 and TRBJ2-1; TRBD2 might be the D (6 bases). The germline V gene encodes CDR1 MGHRA and CDR2 YSYEKL. V was shortened by 0 bases and J by 12 bases, with 15 bases between the two germline ends. The length of the CDR3 is 14 residues. Written as DNA, the CDR3 is TGCGCCAGCAGCCAAGATAAACCGGGGGATGGGCAGTTCTTC. As protein: CASSQDKPGDGQFF.